Listed below are T cell receptor beta chains from one sample, sequenced in a study of T cell responses to AZD1222 COVID-19 vaccine. TCRdb's table, derived via immunoSEQ multiplex PCR, lists solely in-frame clones and lacks some. The sample lists roughly 180,000 clones, about 93% seen once, with approximately 0.6% in the top ten. The source was peripheral blood, collected on day 0 of AZD1222 vaccination. Receptors originate from an adult in good health. The CDR3 runs from the conserved cysteine through the conserved F or W. The D gene is left open where the match is weak. The size entry is marked missing in some rows and otherwise reads once, few, many or a size class.

TGTGCCAGTAGACCCGGGACTTACACAGATACGCAGTATTTT | CASRPGTYTDTQYF | NA | TRBJ2-3 | NA | TRBV6-5
TGTGCCAGCAGCGTAGGGGGAGTAGGATACGAGCAGTACTTC | CASSVGGVGYEQYF | NA | TRBJ2-7 | NA | TRBV9
TGTGCCAGCAGCCAGGCCCGAAAACTGTTTTTT | CASSQARKLFF | NA | TRBJ1-4 | NA | TRBV3-1/TRBV3-2
TGTGCCAGCTCACATCCGCGGGACAGGGGCTCAGCTTTCTTT | CASSHPRDRGSAFF | NA | TRBJ1-1 | TRBD1 | TRBV18
TGTGCCAGCTCACCACTTCCGGGACAGGGGTTCGGCGAGCAGTACTTC | CASSPLPGQGFGEQYF | NA | TRBJ2-7 | TRBD1 | TRBV18
TGTGCCAGCAGTTACTCGACAGGGTACACTGAAGCTTTCTTT | CASSYSTGYTEAFF | NA | TRBJ1-1 | TRBD1 | TRBV6-6
TGTGCCAGCTCACTTCGCTCTCCGACTGTCGGATACACTGAAGCTTTCTTT | CASSLRSPTVGYTEAFF | NA | TRBJ1-1 | NA | TRBV18
TGTGCCAGCAGCCAAGGGCATCACAATGAGCAGTTCTTC | CASSQGHHNEQFF | NA | TRBJ2-1 | NA | TRBV14
TGTGCCAGCAGTAGGGGGTTAAGAGGTGAGCAGTTCTTC | CASSRGLRGEQFF | NA | TRBJ2-1 | NA | TRBV25-1
TGCGCCAGCAGCCAAGATCCGCGGGCCTACCCCGGTGAAAAACTGTTTTTT | CASSQDPRAYPGEKLFF | NA | TRBJ1-4 | NA | TRBV4-1
TGTGCCAGTAGTATAGGGGACCGGGGTACAGATACGCAGTATTTT | CASSIGDRGTDTQYF | NA | TRBJ2-3 | NA | TRBV19
TGTGCCATCCGACAGGGGGCCTACGAGCAGTACTTC | CAIRQGAYEQYF | NA | TRBJ2-7 | TRBD1 | TRBV10-3
TGTGCCAGCAGTTTAGGGGCAGATTATAATTCACCCCTCCACTTT | CASSLGADYNSPLHF | once | TRBJ1-6 | NA | TRBV28
TGTGCCAGCAGTGAATGGCGGGAGGAGCAGTACTTC | CASSEWREEQYF | NA | TRBJ2-7 | TRBD2 | TRBV2
TGTGCCAGCAGAAGTACTAGCGGGGAGTCCTACGAGCAGTACTTC | CASRSTSGESYEQYF | NA | TRBJ2-7 | TRBD2 | TRBV28
TGTGCCAGCAGCCCGACAGGGACTGGAAACACCATATATTTT | CASSPTGTGNTIYF | NA | TRBJ1-3 | TRBD1 | TRBV4-2
TGTGCCACCCTCGTGAACACTGAAGCTTTCTTT | CATLVNTEAFF | NA | TRBJ1-1 | NA | TRBV10-3
TGTGCCAGTAGTAGAACCGGGACAGGGGGCTTCGAGACCCAGTACTTC | CASSRTGTGGFETQYF | NA | TRBJ2-5 | TRBD1 | TRBV19
TGTGCCAGTATAGGGCTTGACCAGCCCCAGCATTTT | CASIGLDQPQHF | once | TRBJ1-5 | NA | TRBV19
TGTGCCAGCAACCGGGGCACAGATACGCAGTATTTT | CASNRGTDTQYF | NA | TRBJ2-3 | NA | TRBV12-3/TRBV12-4
TGTGCCAGCAGTTACGGTGACAGGGTGCGAGAAAAACTGTTTTTT | CASSYGDRVREKLFF | NA | TRBJ1-4 | TRBD1 | TRBV6-5
TGTGCCAGCAGCCCAAGAATTAGCGGGAGGTTTGAGCAGTTCTTC | CASSPRISGRFEQFF | NA | TRBJ2-1 | TRBD2 | TRBV7-8
TGTGCCAGCAGCCAAATGAGGCCGGGTGGGAGCACTGAAGCTTTCTTT | CASSQMRPGGSTEAFF | NA | TRBJ1-1 | NA | TRBV3-1/TRBV3-2
TGTGCCAGCAGCTTTCCGGGACAGGTGGGCAAGAACACTGAAGCTTTCTTT | CASSFPGQVGKNTEAFF | NA | TRBJ1-1 | TRBD1 | TRBV3-1/TRBV3-2
TGTGCCAGCAGCGTGGGACGGATTAGGGAAGGCTACACCTTC | CASSVGRIREGYTF | NA | TRBJ1-2 | NA | TRBV7-9
TGCGCCAGCAGCTTCCAGGGAGGTGAGCAGTTCTTC | CASSFQGGEQFF | NA | TRBJ2-1 | NA | TRBV5-1
TGCAGCGTCGAGCGGGAGACGAATGAGCAGTTCTTC | CSVERETNEQFF | NA | TRBJ2-1 | TRBD2 | TRBV29-1
TGCGCCAGCAGTCAAGACAGGGGAGGTCAGCCCCAGCATTTT | CASSQDRGGQPQHF | NA | TRBJ1-5 | TRBD1 | TRBV23-1
TGTGCCAGCAGCCCTAGCTGGGGAATGGCGCCCCAGCATTTT | CASSPSWGMAPQHF | NA | TRBJ1-5 | NA | TRBV7-9
TGTGCCAGCAGCTTACGGGAGGGGAACACTGAAGCTTTCTTT | CASSLREGNTEAFF | NA | TRBJ1-1 | NA | TRBV7-9
TGTGCCAGCTCACCCGACAGACCAGATACGCAGTATTTT | CASSPDRPDTQYF | NA | TRBJ2-3 | NA | TRBV18